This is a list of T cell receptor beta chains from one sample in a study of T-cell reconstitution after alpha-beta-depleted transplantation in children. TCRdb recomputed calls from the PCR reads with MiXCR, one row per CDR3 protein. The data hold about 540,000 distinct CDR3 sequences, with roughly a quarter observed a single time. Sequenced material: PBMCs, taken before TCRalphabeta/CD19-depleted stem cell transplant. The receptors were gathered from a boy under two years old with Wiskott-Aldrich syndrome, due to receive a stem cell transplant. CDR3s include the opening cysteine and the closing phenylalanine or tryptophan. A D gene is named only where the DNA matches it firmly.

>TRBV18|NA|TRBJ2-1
CASSPNLPGATNEQFF
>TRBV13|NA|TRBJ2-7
CASSLAGVVEQYF
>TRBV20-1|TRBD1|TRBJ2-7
CSAGTGVQEQYF
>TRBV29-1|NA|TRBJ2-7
CSATPWDSPYEQYF
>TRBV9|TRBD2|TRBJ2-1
CASSVGASGNYNEQFF
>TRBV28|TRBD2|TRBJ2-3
CASSPGGRAADTQYF
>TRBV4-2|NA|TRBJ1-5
CASTPGAAGDNNQPQHF
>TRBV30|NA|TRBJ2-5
CAFSGHSTQETQYF
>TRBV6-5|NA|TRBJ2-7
CASSSWGLSSYEQYF
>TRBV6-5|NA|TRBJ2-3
CASSYLRGGTDTQYF
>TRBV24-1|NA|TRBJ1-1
CATPNRDYAEAFF
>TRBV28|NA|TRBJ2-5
CASNTMGTQETQYF
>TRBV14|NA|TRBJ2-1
CASSQVQGLTYNEQFF
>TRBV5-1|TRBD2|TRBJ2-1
CASSLLAGDRFF
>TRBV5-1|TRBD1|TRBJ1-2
CASSWGQGGYTF
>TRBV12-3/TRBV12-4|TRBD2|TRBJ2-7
CASRPGTSGSWYEQYF
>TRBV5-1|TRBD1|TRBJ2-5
CASSLGQGQETQYF
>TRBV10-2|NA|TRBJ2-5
CASSELWWQRINWQETQYF
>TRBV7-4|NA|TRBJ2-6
CASDMGSSGANVLTF
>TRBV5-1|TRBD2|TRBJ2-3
CASSPTSGNVGDTQYF
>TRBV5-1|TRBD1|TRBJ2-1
CASSLRGTGAGNEQFF
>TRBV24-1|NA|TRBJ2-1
CATSDGPVQTLQFF
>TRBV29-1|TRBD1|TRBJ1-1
CSARQGGNTEAFF
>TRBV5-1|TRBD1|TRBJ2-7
CASTLTGQGEGEQYF
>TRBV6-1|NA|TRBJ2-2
CASSEKWAGELFF
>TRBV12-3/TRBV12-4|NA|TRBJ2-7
CASSQGLDYEQYF
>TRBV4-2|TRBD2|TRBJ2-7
CAISHYVSSGSYEQYF
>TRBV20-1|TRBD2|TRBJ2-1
CSARASGRGSYNEQFF
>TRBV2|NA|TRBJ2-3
CASSVQQGTDTQYF
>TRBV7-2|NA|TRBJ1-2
CASSLRLRGYGYTF